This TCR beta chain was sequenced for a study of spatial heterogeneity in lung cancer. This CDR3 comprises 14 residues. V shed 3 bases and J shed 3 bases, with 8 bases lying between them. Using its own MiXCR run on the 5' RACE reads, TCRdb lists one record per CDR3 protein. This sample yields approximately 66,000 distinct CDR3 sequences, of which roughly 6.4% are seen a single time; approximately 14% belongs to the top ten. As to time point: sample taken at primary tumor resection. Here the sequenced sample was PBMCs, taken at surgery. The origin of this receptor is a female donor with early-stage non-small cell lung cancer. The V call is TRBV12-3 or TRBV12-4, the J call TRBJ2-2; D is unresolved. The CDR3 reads CASSLNFHTGELFF. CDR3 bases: TGTGCCAGCAGTTTGAACTTTCACACCGGGGAGCTGTTTTTT.